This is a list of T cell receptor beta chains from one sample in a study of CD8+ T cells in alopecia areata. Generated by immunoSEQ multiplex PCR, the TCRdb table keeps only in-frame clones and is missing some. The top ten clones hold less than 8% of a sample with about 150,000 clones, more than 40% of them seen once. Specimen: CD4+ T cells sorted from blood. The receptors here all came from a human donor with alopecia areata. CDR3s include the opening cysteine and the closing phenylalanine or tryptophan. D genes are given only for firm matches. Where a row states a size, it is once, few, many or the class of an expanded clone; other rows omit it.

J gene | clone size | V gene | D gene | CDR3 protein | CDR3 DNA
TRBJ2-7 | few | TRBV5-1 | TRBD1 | CASSLLSDRSYEQYF | TGCGCCAGCAGCCTGTTGTCGGACAGGTCCTACGAGCAGTACTTC
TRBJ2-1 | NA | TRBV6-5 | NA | CASRHAQGHNEQFF | TGTGCCAGCAGGCACGCGCAGGGCCACAATGAGCAGTTCTTC
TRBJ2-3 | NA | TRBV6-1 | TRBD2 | CASSGLAGADTQYF | TGTGCCAGCAGCGGACTAGCGGGAGCCGATACGCAGTATTTT
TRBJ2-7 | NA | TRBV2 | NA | CASSEALGGSYEQYF | TGTGCCAGCAGTGAAGCGCTGGGGGGCTCCTACGAGCAGTACTTC
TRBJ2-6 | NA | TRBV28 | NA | CASHRRAANVLTF | TGTGCCAGCCACAGAAGGGCTGCCAACGTCCTGACTTTC
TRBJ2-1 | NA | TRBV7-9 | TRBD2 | CASSSWGLARTSQFF | TGTGCCAGCAGCTCCTGGGGACTAGCGAGAACTTCACAGTTCTTC
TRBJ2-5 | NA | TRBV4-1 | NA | CASSNIQETQYF | TGCGCCAGCAGCAACATACAAGAGACCCAGTACTTC
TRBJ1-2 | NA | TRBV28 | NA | CASSYVLDGYTF | TGTGCCAGCAGTTACGTTTTGGATGGCTACACCTTC
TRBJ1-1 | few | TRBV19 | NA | CASTITNTEAFF | TGTGCCAGTACCATTACGAACACTGAAGCTTTCTTT
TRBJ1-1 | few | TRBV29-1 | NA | CSVAGTEAFF | TGCAGCGTTGCAGGAACTGAAGCTTTCTTT
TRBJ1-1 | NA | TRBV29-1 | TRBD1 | CSVVDREVTEAFF | TGCAGCGTTGTGGACAGGGAGGTGACTGAAGCTTTCTTT
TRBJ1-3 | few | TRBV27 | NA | CASSRTGRGNTIYF | TGTGCCAGCAGTCGCACGGGACGTGGAAACACCATATATTTT
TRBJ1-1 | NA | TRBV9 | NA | CASSRDGNTEAFF | TGTGCCAGCAGCAGGGACGGTAACACTGAAGCTTTCTTT